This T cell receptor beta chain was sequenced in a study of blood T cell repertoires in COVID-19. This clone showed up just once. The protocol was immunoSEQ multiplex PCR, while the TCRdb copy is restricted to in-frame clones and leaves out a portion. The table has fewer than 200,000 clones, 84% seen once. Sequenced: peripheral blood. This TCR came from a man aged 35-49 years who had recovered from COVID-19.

The CDR3 DNA reads TGTGCCACTACTGGACAGCTGAACACTGAAGCTTTCTTT. Its translation: CATTGQLNTEAFF. This sequence joins TRBV19 and TRBJ1-1; a possible D gene is TRBD1 (6 bases). CDR1 is LNHDA, CDR2 SQIVND, per germline (reference sequence). V was trimmed by 10 bases and J by 0 bases, leaving 12 bases between them. The CDR3 covers 13 residues.